The clone carrying this T cell receptor (beta chain) was counted only a few times. Its antigen is unidentified. This sample stems from a study of vaccination and CD4 T cells after COVID-19. Across the whole study: A median of 101 days (range 35 to 161) separated diagnosis from post-COVID sampling.

With the Oncomine TCR Beta short-read assay, DNA from cultured CD4+ T cells was sequenced. It was from cultured CD4+ T cells that genomic DNA was extracted. TCRdb processed the PCR reads anew with MiXCR; each CDR3 protein has one entry. The table has more than 10,000 distinct CDR3 sequences, about two thirds seen once. Treatment given: approximately nine-day PBMC culture with coronavirus spike peptide pools or control peptides (ViraFEST assay). Findings and limits, study-wide: Spike mono-reactive status applied to 304 of 307 vaccine-specific clones in convalescent patients.

V lost 4 bases and J lost 4; bases outside the gene matches: 7. Germline-derived CDR1 and CDR2 are LNHDA and SQIVND (reference sequence). The CDR3 is 15 amino acids. The J gene is TRBJ1-5, the V gene TRBV19; 7 bases map to TRBD1. Sequences were obtained from CD4+ T cells from blood, cultured in vitro. The clonotype was recovered from a human donor who had recovered from COVID-19. The CDR3 DNA reads TGTGCCAGTAGTACCCTAGGGACAGCTAATCAGCCCCAGCATTTT. Its translation is CASSTLGTANQPQHF.